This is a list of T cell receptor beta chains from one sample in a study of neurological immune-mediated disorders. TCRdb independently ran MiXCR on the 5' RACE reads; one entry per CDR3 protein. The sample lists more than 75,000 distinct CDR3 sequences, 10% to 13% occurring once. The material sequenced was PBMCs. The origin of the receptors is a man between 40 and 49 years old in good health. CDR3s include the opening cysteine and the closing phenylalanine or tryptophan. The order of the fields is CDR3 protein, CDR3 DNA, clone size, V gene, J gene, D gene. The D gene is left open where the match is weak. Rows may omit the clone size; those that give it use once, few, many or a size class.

CDR3: CASSFLAGGQYQETQYF; DNA: TGTGCCAGCAGCTTTCTAGCGGGGGGGCAGTACCAAGAGACCCAGTACTTC; size: .; V: TRBV7-9; J: TRBJ2-5; D: TRBD2
CDR3: CASSLAGSGNTIYF; DNA: TGTGCCAGCAGTTTAGCGGGGTCTGGAAACACCATATATTTT; size: many; V: TRBV12-3/TRBV12-4; J: TRBJ1-3; D: .
CDR3: CASSSRGSGELFF; DNA: TGTGCCAGCAGCTCCCGGGGGAGCGGGGAGCTGTTTTTT; size: many; V: TRBV7-9; J: TRBJ2-2; D: .
CDR3: CSVLGQGSYGYTF; DNA: TGCAGCGTTCTGGGACAGGGAAGCTATGGCTACACCTTC; size: few; V: TRBV29-1; J: TRBJ1-2; D: TRBD1
CDR3: CAIAGGANTGELFF; DNA: TGTGCCATCGCCGGGGGGGCGAACACCGGGGAGCTGTTTTTT; size: many; V: TRBV10-3; J: TRBJ2-2; D: TRBD2
CDR3: CASSYTTSGRNPSTDTQYF; DNA: TGTGCCAGCAGTTACACTACTAGCGGGAGGAACCCTAGCACAGATACGCAGTATTTT; size: many; V: TRBV6-5; J: TRBJ2-3; D: TRBD2
CDR3: CASSLEQFF; DNA: TGTGCCAGCAGCTTAGAACAGTTCTTC; size: many; V: TRBV7-2; J: TRBJ2-1; D: .
CDR3: CSARVGSTPSEQYF; DNA: TGCAGTGCTAGAGTGGGCAGCACCCCCTCTGAGCAGTACTTC; size: many; V: TRBV20-1; J: TRBJ2-7; D: .
CDR3: CASSFGPRETQYF; DNA: TGTGCCAGCAGCTTTGGGCCGCGAGAGACCCAGTACTTC; size: many; V: TRBV7-8; J: TRBJ2-5; D: .
CDR3: CASSTRLAGVINNEQFF; DNA: TGTGCCAGCAGTACCCGACTAGCGGGAGTAATCAACAATGAGCAGTTCTTC; size: many; V: TRBV28; J: TRBJ2-1; D: TRBD2
CDR3: CASSWATPSTDTQYF; DNA: TGCGCCAGCAGTTGGGCTACCCCTAGCACAGATACGCAGTATTTT; size: many; V: TRBV10-2; J: TRBJ2-3; D: .
CDR3: CASSQASGTSSSSYEQYF; DNA: TGTGCCAGCAGCCAGGCATCCGGGACTAGCTCATCCTCCTACGAGCAGTACTTC; size: few; V: TRBV3-1; J: TRBJ2-7; D: TRBD2
CDR3: CASSEKAYAYEQYF; DNA: TGTGCCAGCAGTGAAAAGGCCTACGCGTACGAGCAGTACTTC; size: many; V: TRBV6-1; J: TRBJ2-7; D: .
CDR3: CASSLGSSDTQYF; DNA: TGTGCCAGCAGCTTAGGGAGTTCGGATACGCAGTATTTT; size: .; V: TRBV7-9; J: TRBJ2-3; D: .
CDR3: CASSYHGQNTGELFF; DNA: TGTGCCAGCAGTTACCACGGACAGAACACCGGGGAGCTGTTTTTT; size: many; V: TRBV6-5; J: TRBJ2-2; D: .
CDR3: CASSPGGTRHYTEAFF; DNA: TGTGCCAGCAGCCCTGGCGGAACCAGACACTACACTGAAGCTTTCTTT; size: many; V: TRBV7-2; J: TRBJ1-1; D: .
CDR3: CSARDFGQSTDTQYF; DNA: TGCAGTGCTAGAGATTTCGGGCAGAGCACAGATACGCAGTATTTT; size: many; V: TRBV20-1; J: TRBJ2-3; D: .
CDR3: CASSLLAGEQFF; DNA: TGTGCCAGCAGCTTACTAGCGGGTGAGCAGTTCTTC; size: many; V: TRBV7-2; J: TRBJ2-1; D: TRBD2
CDR3: CASLGQVPWYTHF; DNA: TGTGCCAGCCTCGGGCAGGTGCCCTGGTATACGCATTTT; size: .; V: TRBV28; J: TRBJ1-5; D: .
CDR3: CSARAGQGNTGELFF; DNA: TGCAGTGCTAGAGCGGGACAGGGTAACACCGGGGAGCTGTTTTTT; size: few; V: TRBV20-1; J: TRBJ2-2; D: TRBD1
CDR3: CASSSRTGELFF; DNA: TGTGCCAGCAGCTCTCGAACCGGGGAGCTGTTTTTT; size: many; V: TRBV7-2; J: TRBJ2-2; D: .
CDR3: CASSYEGGYEQYF; DNA: TGTGCCAGCAGTTACGAGGGAGGGTACGAGCAGTACTTC; size: .; V: TRBV6-2/TRBV6-3; J: TRBJ2-7; D: TRBD2
CDR3: CASRRENGNQPQHF; DNA: TGTGCCAGCAGGAGGGAAAATGGCAATCAGCCCCAGCATTTT; size: many; V: TRBV27; J: TRBJ1-5; D: .
CDR3: CASSPGSGRETQYF; DNA: TGTGCCAGCAGCCCAGGGTCGGGGAGGGAGACCCAGTACTTC; size: many; V: TRBV7-3; J: TRBJ2-5; D: .
CDR3: CASSWDRGQIRLF; DNA: TGTGCCAGCAGCTGGGACAGGGGGCAGATCCGGCTCTTC; size: many; V: TRBV7-2; J: TRBJ2-1; D: TRBD1
CDR3: CASSLGPSGADTQYF; DNA: TGTGCCAGCAGCTTAGGTCCTAGCGGGGCGGATACGCAGTATTTT; size: many; V: TRBV7-2; J: TRBJ2-3; D: TRBD2
CDR3: CASSPGTAGYGYTF; DNA: TGTGCCAGCAGCCCAGGGACAGCGGGCTATGGCTACACCTTC; size: many; V: TRBV14; J: TRBJ1-2; D: TRBD1
CDR3: CASSLGGVFNQPQHF; DNA: TGTGCCAGCAGCCTGGGGGGGGTCTTCAATCAGCCCCAGCATTTT; size: many; V: TRBV7-3; J: TRBJ1-5; D: .
CDR3: CASSLVRNEQFF; DNA: TGCGCCAGCAGCTTGGTCCGCAATGAGCAGTTCTTC; size: many; V: TRBV5-1; J: TRBJ2-1; D: .
CDR3: CSARDLEGVTANEQYF; DNA: TGCAGTGCTAGAGATCTGGAAGGGGTGACAGCCAACGAGCAGTACTTC; size: .; V: TRBV20-1; J: TRBJ2-7; D: .
CDR3: CASSSGVGGGSGNTIYF; DNA: TGTGCCAGCAGCTCCGGAGTGGGGGGGGGATCTGGAAACACCATATATTTT; size: many; V: TRBV7-9; J: TRBJ1-3; D: .
CDR3: CASSFSPYNQPQHF; DNA: TGTGCCAGCAGTTTTAGTCCCTACAATCAGCCCCAGCATTTT; size: many; V: TRBV12-3/TRBV12-4; J: TRBJ1-5; D: .
CDR3: CAISESAGGMNTEAFF; DNA: TGTGCCATCAGTGAGTCGGCAGGAGGGATGAACACTGAAGCTTTCTTT; size: many; V: TRBV10-3; J: TRBJ1-1; D: .
CDR3: CASSELAGADEQFF; DNA: TGTGCCAGCAGTGAGTTAGCGGGAGCCGATGAGCAGTTCTTC; size: many; V: TRBV2; J: TRBJ2-1; D: TRBD2
CDR3: CASSYQGARGYTF; DNA: TGTGCCAGCAGTTACCAGGGGGCGCGAGGCTACACCTTC; size: many; V: TRBV6-2/TRBV6-3; J: TRBJ1-2; D: TRBD1
CDR3: CAISTTGFESNIQYF; DNA: TGTGCCATCAGTACGACAGGGTTTGAATCCAACATTCAGTACTTC; size: medium-sized; V: TRBV10-3; J: TRBJ2-4; D: TRBD1
CDR3: CASSSTNEQFF; DNA: TGTGCCAGCAGCTCAACCAATGAGCAGTTCTTC; size: many; V: TRBV3-1; J: TRBJ2-1; D: .
CDR3: CVSSFARSGDLAYEQYF; DNA: TGTGTCAGCAGCTTCGCCCGGTCGGGGGACCTCGCCTACGAGCAGTACTTC; size: few; V: TRBV7-9; J: TRBJ2-7; D: .
CDR3: CSAWDRGAGHEQYF; DNA: TGCAGCGCGTGGGACAGGGGCGCGGGCCACGAGCAGTACTTC; size: few; V: TRBV29-1; J: TRBJ2-7; D: TRBD1
CDR3: CATSRDRSGSLGSYNEQFF; DNA: TGTGCCACCAGCAGAGACCGTTCGGGGAGTTTGGGCTCCTACAATGAGCAGTTCTTC; size: many; V: TRBV15; J: TRBJ2-1; D: .
CDR3: CAISPSETYGYTF; DNA: TGTGCCATCAGTCCGAGCGAGACCTATGGCTACACCTTC; size: many; V: TRBV10-3; J: TRBJ1-2; D: .
CDR3: CSVDGGSANYGYTF; DNA: TGCAGCGTAGACGGGGGGTCAGCTAACTATGGCTACACCTTC; size: many; V: TRBV29-1; J: TRBJ1-2; D: .
CDR3: CASSLGSPKDEHFF; DNA: TGCGCCAGCAGCTTGGGGTCCCCGAAGGATGAGCACTTCTTC; size: .; V: TRBV5-1; J: TRBJ2-1; D: .